This entry describes one TCR beta chain. Its antigen is still unknown. The libraries of TRB cDNA were prepared using 5' RACE with UMI labels. TCRdb reprocessed the 5' RACE reads, with one entry per CDR3 protein and no DNA. Its listing shows some 120,000 distinct CDR3 sequences. Germline V lookup: CDR1 SNHLY, CDR2 FYNNEI. This CDR3 region has 15 residues. The entry originates in a study of CXCR3-negative and CXCR3-positive naive CD8 T cells. Study conclusions and caveats: TRB CDR3 properties indicated TCR strength, while surface CD5 was similar across naive subsets. Comparison of naive cells showed more hydrophobic TRB CDR3s in CXCR3-positive than in CXCR3-negative naive cells.

Sequencing was done on a sample of naive CXCR3+ CD8+ T cells from blood. Documented subset: CD45RO-CCR7+CD27+CD95- naive CD8+ T cells expressing CXCR3 (TNR3+). The TCR was taken from a human donor in good health. Some clones in this sample may be carry-over from other donors' samples. The chain is built from TRBV2 and TRBJ2-3. The CDR3 here is CARQGGIRSTDTQYF. Combining the CDR3 with reference TRBV2 and TRBJ2-3 gives the whole variable domain EPEVTQTPSHQVTQMGQEVILRCVPISNHLYFYWYRQILGQKVEFLVSFYNNEISEKSEIFDDQFSVERPDGSNFTLKIRSTKLEDSAMYFCARQGGIRSTDTQYFGPGTRLTVL.